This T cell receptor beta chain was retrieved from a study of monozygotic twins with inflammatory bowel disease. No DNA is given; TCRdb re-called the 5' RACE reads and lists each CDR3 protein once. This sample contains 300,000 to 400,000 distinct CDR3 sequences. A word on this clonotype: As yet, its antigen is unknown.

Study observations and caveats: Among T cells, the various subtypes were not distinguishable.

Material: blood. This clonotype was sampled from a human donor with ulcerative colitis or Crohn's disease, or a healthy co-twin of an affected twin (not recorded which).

This chain's CDR3 is CASSEGGGYNSPLHF. The chain employs TRBV25-1 and TRBJ1-6; TCRdb proposes TRBD1, but this gene call is untestable without DNA. Germline CDR1 reads MGHDK; CDR2 reads SYGVNS. The CDR3 sequence is 15 residues long.